This TCR beta chain was profiled in a study of T cell responses to AZD1222 COVID-19 vaccine. The germline gives CDR1 LNHDA, CDR2 SQIVND (reference sequence). With 6 bases clipped from V and 3 bases from J, the junction kept 2 bases outside the gene matches. CDR3 size: 15 residues. The study, taken as a whole, reports: Reports say nearly half of spike-specific TCRs go after unmutated variant regions.

About this clone: Its specificity is not known.

Profiled with immunoSEQ multiplex PCR; TCRdb holds only in-frame clones, not every one. The sample consists of over 150,000 clones, 90% of them appearing once. The source is an adult in good health. The sequencing here drew on peripheral blood, taken on day 0 of AZD1222 vaccination. The chain links TRBV19 to TRBJ2-3; 14 bases agree with TRBD2. Here the CDR3 DNA reads TGTGCCAGTAGCGGGACTAGCGGGGGTACAGATACGCAGTATTTT. It specifies CASSGTSGGTDTQYF.